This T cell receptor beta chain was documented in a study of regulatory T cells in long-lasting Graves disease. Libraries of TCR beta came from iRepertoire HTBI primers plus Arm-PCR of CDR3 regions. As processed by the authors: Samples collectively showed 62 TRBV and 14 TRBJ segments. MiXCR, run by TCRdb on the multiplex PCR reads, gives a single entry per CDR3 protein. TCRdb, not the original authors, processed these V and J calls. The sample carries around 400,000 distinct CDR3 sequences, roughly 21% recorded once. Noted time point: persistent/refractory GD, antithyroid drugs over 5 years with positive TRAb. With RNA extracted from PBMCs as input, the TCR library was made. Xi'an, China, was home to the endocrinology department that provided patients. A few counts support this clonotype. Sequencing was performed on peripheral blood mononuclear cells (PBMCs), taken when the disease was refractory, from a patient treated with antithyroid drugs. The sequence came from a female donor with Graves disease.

CDR3 sequence (DNA): TGCAGTGCCGGGACAGGGGATTCATCACCCCTCCACTTT. Protein product: CSAGTGDSSPLHF. This sequence joins TRBV20-1 and TRBJ1-6; 10 bases match TRBD1. Germline V gene lookup returns CDR1 DFQATT and CDR2 SNEGSKA (reference sequence). The CDR3 has 13 residues. J lost 10 bases, V lost 6 bases, and 6 bases had no gene match.